This T cell receptor (beta chain) was observed in a study of T cell responses to AZD1222 COVID-19 vaccine. Clones were sequenced by immunoSEQ multiplex PCR, and TCRdb holds only the in-frame ones, with some missing. The sample includes fewer than 80,000 clones, around 74% seen only once; the top ten take around 25%. This clone was found a few times. No antigen is known for it. Looked up from germline, CDR1 is MNHEY and CDR2 is SVGAGI. Trimming took off 5 bases at V and 6 bases at J, with 15 bases between the two ends. The CDR3 runs 14 residues. Study conclusions and caveats: Baseline antibody screening turned up just a handful of seropositive AZD1222 recipients. Per reports, nearly half of all spike-specific TCRs target regions that are unmutated in variants. Dominant at 160-218 and 743-854, vaccine-associated CD4 TCRs also spanned spike.

The rearrangement joins TRBV6-5 to TRBJ2-3; D assignment may be TRBD1 or TRBD2 (7 bases each). The TCR was taken from an adult in good health. The sequences come from peripheral blood, collected on day 0 of MenACWY control vaccination. The CDR3 region has the DNA TGTGCCAGCAGTCCGAATCAGGGGGGGGATACGCAGTATTTT. Its translation: CASSPNQGGDTQYF.